This T cell receptor beta chain appears in the sequencing data of a study of blood T cell repertoires in COVID-19. Overall study: From the United States, Italy and Spain came samples of acute and convalescent COVID-19. T cells, B-cell-depleted T cells, or PBMCs supplied cDNA or gDNA.

This clone has more than one count but fewer than ten. The CDR3 is 14 residues long. The ends were cut back, 3 bases at V and 0 bases at J, with 12 bases in the middle. CDR1 is DFQATT, CDR2 SNEGSKA, per germline (reference sequence). It was during active infection that Seattle patients were enrolled and then longitudinally followed. Clones were sequenced by immunoSEQ multiplex PCR, and TCRdb holds only the in-frame ones, with some missing. The sample has 140,000 to 150,000 clones, around 83% seen once; the top ten hold around 9.5%. The TCR comes from a young man with COVID-19, enrolled during active disease. What was sequenced was peripheral blood. This chain links TRBV20-1 with TRBJ2-7; D may be TRBD2 (5 bases). CDR3 in amino acids: CSASRSGSSYEQYF. Written as DNA, the CDR3 is TGCAGTGCTAGTCGGAGCGGTTCCTCCTACGAGCAGTACTTC.